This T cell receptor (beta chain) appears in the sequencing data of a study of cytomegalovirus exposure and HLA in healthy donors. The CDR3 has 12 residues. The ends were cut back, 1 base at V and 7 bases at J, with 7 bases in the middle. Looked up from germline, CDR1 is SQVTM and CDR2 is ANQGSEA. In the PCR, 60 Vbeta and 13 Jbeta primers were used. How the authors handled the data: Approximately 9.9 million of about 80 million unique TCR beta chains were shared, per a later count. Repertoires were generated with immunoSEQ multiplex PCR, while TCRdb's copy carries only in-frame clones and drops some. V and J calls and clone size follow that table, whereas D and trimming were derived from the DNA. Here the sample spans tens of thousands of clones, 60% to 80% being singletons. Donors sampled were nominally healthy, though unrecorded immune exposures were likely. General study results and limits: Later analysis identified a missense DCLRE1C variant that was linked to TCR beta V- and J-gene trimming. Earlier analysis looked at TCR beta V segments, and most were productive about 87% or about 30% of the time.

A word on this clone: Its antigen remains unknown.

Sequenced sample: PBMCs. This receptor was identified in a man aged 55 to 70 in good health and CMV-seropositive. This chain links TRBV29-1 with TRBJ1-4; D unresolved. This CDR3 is CSVEGSGEKLFF. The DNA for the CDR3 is TGCAGCGTTGAAGGGAGTGGTGAAAAACTGTTTTTT. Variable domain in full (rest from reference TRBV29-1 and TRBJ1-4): SAVISQKPSRDICQRGTSLTIQCQVDSQVTMMFWYRQQPGQSLTLIATANQGSEATYESGFVIDKFPISRPNLTFSTLTVSNMSPEDSSIYLCSVEGSGEKLFFGSGTQLSVL.